This T cell receptor (beta chain) was profiled in a study of blood T cells in healthy people across ages. Overall study context: When template switching was applied, about one barcoded beta molecule was captured per two T cells.

The use of a sample-barcoded 5' primer and a J-beta primer mix characterized a second PCR of about 6 to 11 cycles. Tags on each cDNA molecule came from a template-switch adaptor with 12 random nucleotides. There were at least 3 million CDR3-containing paired-end reads obtained from each sample. TCRdb passed the 5' RACE reads through MiXCR, listing each CDR3 protein once. Of 1.4 million to 1.5 million distinct CDR3 sequences listed, roughly 45% were seen once; the top ten hold 7.9%. The CDR3 loop spans 13 amino acids. V lost 8 bases to trimming and J lost 6 bases, with 14 bases between them. Germline V gene data show CDR1 as MNHEY and CDR2 as SMNVEV (reference sequence).

The source of this sequence is a woman under 30 in good health. The chain carries TRBV27 and TRBJ2-1, with a tentative D call TRBD1 (7 bases). Sequencing input: blood. The CDR3: CASRQGGVNEQFF. The CDR3 nucleotides are TGTGCCAGCCGACAGGGAGGAGTCAATGAGCAGTTCTTC.